Following are 22 T cell receptor beta chains from one sample sequenced in a study of chemoradiotherapy in HPV16-positive cancers. Clones were read by immunoSEQ multiplex PCR, and TCRdb kept only the in-frame ones, dropping some. The table has around 17,000 clones, just under 90% seen once. The material sequenced was blood, taken from a patient who underwent chemoradiotherapy. These receptors were taken from a human donor with HPV-associated anogenital cancer.

This rearrangement joins TRBV29-1 to TRBJ1-2, with no clear D. The CDR3 is 10 residues long. The ends were cut back, 2 bases at V and 4 bases at J, with 2 bases in the middle. The germline V gene encodes CDR1 SQVTM and CDR2 ANQGSEA. The CDR3 nucleotides read TGCAGCGTTGAAAGCTATGGCTACACCTTC. Translated: CSVESYGYTF.

This clone was observed once. The V gene is TRBV6-6, the J gene TRBJ2-3; tentative D call: TRBD2 (5 bases). There are 14 residues in the CDR3. V shed 5 bases and J shed 0 bases, with 9 bases lying between them. Germline assignment: CDR1 MNHNY and CDR2 SVGAGI (reference sequence). The CDR3 coding sequence is TGTGCCAGCAGTAGAGGACTTAGCACAGATACGCAGTATTTT. Translated: CASSRGLSTDTQYF.

The chain recombines TRBV11-2 with TRBJ2-7; TRBD2 aligns across 11 bases. Germline loops: CDR1 SGHAT, CDR2 FQNNGV. CDR3 length: 16 residues. V shed 5 bases, J shed 7 bases, and the junction held 13 bases outside the gene matches. The CDR3 reads CASSPWTSGPSGEQYF. The CDR3 DNA reads TGTGCCAGCAGCCCCTGGACTAGCGGGCCATCGGGGGAGCAGTACTTC.

The rearrangement links TRBV19 to TRBJ1-2, with 8 bases matching TRBD1. The CDR3 is 16 amino acids. CDR1 is LNHDA and CDR2 is SQIVND in the germline V gene (reference sequence). Germline trimming cut 0 bases from V and 4 bases from J; bases unmatched to any gene: 7. CDR3 protein: CASSIDGTGGSYGYTF. CDR3 nucleotides: TGTGCCAGTAGTATAGACGGCACAGGGGGTAGCTATGGCTACACCTTC.

The chain is built from TRBV6-4 and TRBJ1-1; a possible D gene is TRBD1 (5 bases). CDR1 is MRHNA, CDR2 SNTAGT, per germline. Trimming stripped 3 bases from V and 0 bases from J, with 14 bases between. The CDR3 contains 16 residues. DNA of the CDR3: TGTGCCAGCAGTGAACAGGCGGGGGACGTGAACACTGAAGCTTTCTTT. It is translated as CASSEQAGDVNTEAFF.

J is TRBJ2-2 and V is TRBV4-1; TRBD1 agrees at 7 bases. The J segment lost 1 base and the V segment lost 5 bases, leaving 4 bases of the junction unmatched. This CDR3 is 15 amino acids long. Germline values: CDR1 MGHRA, CDR2 YSYEKL. The CDR3 protein is CASSTWTGNTGELFF. Written as DNA, the CDR3 is TGCGCCAGCAGCACTTGGACAGGGAACACCGGGGAGCTGTTTTTT.

V and J are TRBV29-1 and TRBJ1-1; D not certain. Looked up from germline, CDR1 is SQVTM and CDR2 is ANQGSEA. Trimming took 2 bases from V and 5 from J, leaving 9 bases between them. The CDR3 consists of 12 residues. CDR3 protein: CSVETQRTEAFF. The CDR3 region has the DNA TGCAGCGTTGAAACCCAGAGGACTGAAGCTTTCTTT.

This chain links TRBV10-3 with TRBJ2-1; maybe TRBD2 (6 bases). V shed 0 bases and J shed 7 bases, with 16 bases lying between them. Germline V gene sequence: CDR1 ENHRY, CDR2 SYGVKD. This CDR3 spans 16 amino acids. CDR3 coding DNA: TGTGCCATCAGTGAGTCTGGAATCCCGGGAGAGAATGAGCAGTTCTTC. This translates into CAISESGIPGENEQFF.

V usage is TRBV11-2 and J usage is TRBJ2-2; 7 bases match TRBD2. V lost 5 bases, J lost 1 base, and 10 bases stayed unmatched. This CDR3 comprises 17 residues. CDR1 and CDR2 from the germline V gene are SGHAT and FQNNGV. Here the CDR3 DNA reads TGTGCCAGCAGCCTCAACAGCGGGGTGTGGAACACCGGGGAGCTGTTTTTT. As protein: CASSLNSGVWNTGELFF.

The rearrangement links TRBV2 to TRBJ1-2; a possible D gene is TRBD1 (5 bases). V was pared by 7 bases and J by 9 bases, with 24 bases between. The CDR3 spans 15 residues. The germline V gene encodes CDR1 SNHLY and CDR2 FYNNEI. CDR3 amino acids: CASKTAGPLSNSYTF. The CDR3 DNA follows: TGTGCCAGCAAGACCGCAGGGCCCCTATCCAATAGCTACACCTTC.

CDR3 sequence: CASSVEGGMGTEAFF. DNA for the CDR3: TGTGCCAGCAGTGTTGAAGGCGGGATGGGAACTGAAGCTTTCTTT. The chain has TRBV6-4 and TRBJ1-1; D gene unclear. The V gene lost 4 bases and the J gene lost 5 bases, with 17 bases spanning the gap. This CDR3 is built from 15 residues. Per the germline V gene, CDR1 is MRHNA and CDR2 is SNTAGT.

The gene calls are TRBV18 and TRBJ1-2, with 10 nucleotides matching TRBD1. Germline V gene lookup returns CDR1 KGHSH and CDR2 LQKENI. J was trimmed by 6 bases and V by 3 bases; bases with no gene match: 13. The CDR3 is 17 residues long. The CDR3 nucleotides are TGTGCCAGCTCACCTTCCGGGACAGGGGTTTTAGTGAATGGCTACACCTTC. It is translated as CASSPSGTGVLVNGYTF.

This clone appeared a few times. The J gene is TRBJ2-2, the V gene TRBV6-5, with TRBD2 matching over 7 bases. With 5 bases clipped from V and 1 base from J, the junction kept 1 base outside the gene matches. Per the germline V gene, CDR1 is MNHEY and CDR2 is SVGAGI. The CDR3 loop spans 14 amino acids. The CDR3 region is CASSRTRNTGELFF. The CDR3 DNA reads TGTGCCAGCAGTCGGACTAGGAACACCGGGGAGCTGTTTTTT.

Only one count was recorded for this clone. This chain connects TRBV9 to TRBJ1-2; D possibly corresponds to TRBD1 (5 bases). V was trimmed by 0 bases and J by 8 bases, leaving 8 bases between them. Per germline, CDR1 SGDLS and CDR2 YYNGEE. The CDR3 length is 12 residues. CDR3 amino acids: CASSVVEGGYTF. CDR3 DNA sequence: TGTGCCAGCAGCGTAGTGGAGGGGGGCTACACCTTC.

This rearrangement joins TRBV27 to TRBJ1-2; tentative D call: TRBD1 (5 bases). Germline-derived CDR1 and CDR2 are MNHEY and SMNVEV (reference sequence). Trimming shortened V by 5 bases and J by 4 bases, and 11 bases separated the two germline ends. This CDR3 has 13 residues. The CDR3 bases are TGTGCCAGCAGTCCAATGGGGGGCTATGGCTACACCTTC. Amino acid sequence: CASSPMGGYGYTF.

This clone came up a few times. The chain uses TRBV12-5 and TRBJ1-5; 7 bases fit TRBD1. With 6 bases clipped from V and 2 bases from J, the junction kept 4 bases outside the gene matches. CDR1 and CDR2 from the germline V gene are LGHNT and FRNRAP. The CDR3 is made up of 14 amino acids. The CDR3 DNA reads TGTGCTAGTGGCACAGGACAGGGCAATCAGCCCCAGCATTTT. Its translation: CASGTGQGNQPQHF.

The DNA of the CDR3 is TGTGCCAGCAGCTTGGGGGGCAGGGGTGAAAAACTGTTTTTT. Translated: CASSLGGRGEKLFF. J is TRBJ1-4 and V is TRBV5-6; D perhaps matches TRBD1 (6 bases). Trimming took 0 bases from V and 7 from J, leaving 10 bases between them. The germline gives CDR1 SGHDT, CDR2 YYEEEE. The CDR3 sequence is 14 residues long.

The genes are TRBV7-2 and TRBJ1-1, with a weak D call TRBD1 (6 bases). Trimming cost V 5 bases and J 6 bases, with 16 bases left between them. Germline CDR1 reads SGHTA; CDR2 reads FQGNSA. CDR3 length: 14 amino acids. The CDR3 coding sequence is TGTGCCAGCAGCACCCAAGGGGGGGCCCCTGAAGCTTTCTTT. Its protein is CASSTQGGAPEAFF.

The CDR3 is CASSYQTGQPQHF. The DNA of the CDR3 is TGTGCCAGCAGTTACCAAACAGGGCAGCCCCAGCATTTT. V gene TRBV6-5 combines with J gene TRBJ1-5; D is possibly TRBD1 (6 bases). Looked up from germline, CDR1 is MNHEY and CDR2 is SVGAGI. The CDR3 contains 13 residues. The V gene lost 2 bases and the J gene lost 7 bases, with 9 bases spanning the gap.

The CDR3 nucleotides read TGTGCCAGCAGTGATCCCCAGTCCGAGCAGTACTTC. Translating gives CASSDPQSEQYF. V gene TRBV2 combines with J gene TRBJ2-7, with unresolved D. Germline V gene sequence: CDR1 SNHLY, CDR2 FYNNEI. The germline V and J ends were trimmed by 3 bases and 6 bases, with 9 bases remaining between them. The CDR3 runs to 12 residues.

The V call is TRBV12-5, the J call TRBJ2-3; possibly TRBD1 or TRBD2 for D (5 bases each). The CDR3 runs to 13 residues. Trimming pared 6 bases from V and 5 bases from J, leaving 12 bases between. Germline V lookup: CDR1 LGHNT, CDR2 FRNRAP. CDR3 sequence (DNA): TGTGCTAGTGGAGCCCGGGACGGAGATACGCAGTATTTT. Its protein product is CASGARDGDTQYF. The full variable domain, its missing parts supplied by reference TRBV12-5 and TRBJ2-3, is DARVTQTPRHKVTEMGQEVTMRCQPILGHNTVFWYRQTMMQGLELLAYFRNRAPLDDSGMPKDRFSAEMPDATLATLKIQPSEPRDSAVYFCASGARDGDTQYFGPGTRLTVL.

The J gene is TRBJ1-6, the V gene TRBV6-1; D gene uncertain. V was clipped by 6 bases and J by 4 bases, with 13 bases between them. In germline, CDR1 is MNHNS, CDR2 SASEGT. CDR3 length equals 15 residues. In DNA form, the CDR3 reads TGTGCCAGCAGCTCCCCGGACCATTATAATTCACCCCTCCACTTT. Translating gives CASSSPDHYNSPLHF.